This TCR beta chain was recorded in a study of CD8+ T cells in alopecia areata. Reverse transcription of extracted RNA yielded cDNA, which provided the sequencing template. Here immunoSEQ multiplex PCR was the method, and the copy in TCRdb shows in-frame clones only, minus some. The table has 150,000 to 200,000 clones, approximately 53% seen once. Trimming shortened V by 6 bases and J by 2 bases, and 11 bases separated the two germline ends. CDR1 is SNHLY and CDR2 is FYNNEI in the germline V gene. The CDR3 is made up of 13 amino acids. Treatment of the sample: oral pan-JAK inhibitor, 5-10 mg twice daily.

The genes are TRBV2 and TRBJ2-7; D not certain. Here the sequenced sample was CD8+ T cells sorted from blood, taken at week 24, from a patient treated with tofacitinib. This receptor was identified in a human donor with alopecia areata. The CDR3 sequence is CASSSVVTYEQYF. The DNA of the CDR3 is TGTGCCAGCAGCTCGGTGGTAACCTACGAGCAGTACTTC.